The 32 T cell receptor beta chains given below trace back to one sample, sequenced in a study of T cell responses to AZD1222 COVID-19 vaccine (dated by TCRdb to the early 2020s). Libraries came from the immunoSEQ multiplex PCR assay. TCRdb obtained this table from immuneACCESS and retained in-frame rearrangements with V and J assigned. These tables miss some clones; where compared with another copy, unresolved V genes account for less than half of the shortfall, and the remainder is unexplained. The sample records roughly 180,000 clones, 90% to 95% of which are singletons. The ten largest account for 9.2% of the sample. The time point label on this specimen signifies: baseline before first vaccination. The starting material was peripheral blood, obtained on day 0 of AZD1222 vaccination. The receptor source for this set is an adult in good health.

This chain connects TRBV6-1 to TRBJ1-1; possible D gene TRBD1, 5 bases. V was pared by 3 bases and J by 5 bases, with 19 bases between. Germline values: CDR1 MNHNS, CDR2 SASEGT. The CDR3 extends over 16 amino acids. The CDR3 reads CASSELARGGGTEAFF. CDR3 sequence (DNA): TGTGCCAGCAGTGAGTTGGCCCGCGGGGGTGGTACTGAAGCTTTCTTT.

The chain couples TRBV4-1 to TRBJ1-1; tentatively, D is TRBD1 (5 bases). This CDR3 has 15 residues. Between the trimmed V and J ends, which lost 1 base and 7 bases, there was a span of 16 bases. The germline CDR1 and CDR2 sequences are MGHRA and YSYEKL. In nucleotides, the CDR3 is TGCGCCAGCAGCCAAGGGATAGACAGACCGATTGAAGCTTTCTTT. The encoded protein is CASSQGIDRPIEAFF.

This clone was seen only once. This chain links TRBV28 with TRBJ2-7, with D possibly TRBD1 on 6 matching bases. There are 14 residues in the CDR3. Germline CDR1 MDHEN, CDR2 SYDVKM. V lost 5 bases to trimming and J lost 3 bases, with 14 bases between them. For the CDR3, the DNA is TGTGCCAGCAGTCTGGGGACACAAATCTACGAGCAGTACTTC. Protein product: CASSLGTQIYEQYF.

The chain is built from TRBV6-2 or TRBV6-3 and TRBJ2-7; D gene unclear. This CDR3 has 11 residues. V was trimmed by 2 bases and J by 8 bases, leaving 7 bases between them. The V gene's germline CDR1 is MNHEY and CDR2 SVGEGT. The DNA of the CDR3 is TGTGCCAGCAGTTACGGTGGACAGCAGTACTTC. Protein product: CASSYGGQQYF.

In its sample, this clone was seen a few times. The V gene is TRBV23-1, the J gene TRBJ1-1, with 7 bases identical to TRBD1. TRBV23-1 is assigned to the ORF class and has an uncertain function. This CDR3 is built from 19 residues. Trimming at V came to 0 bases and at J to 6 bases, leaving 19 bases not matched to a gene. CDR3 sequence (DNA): TGCGCCAGCAGTCAATCAAGGGGCAGGGGGGGCTTTTTTTTGTCTGAAGCTTTCTTT. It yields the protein CASSQSRGRGGFFLSEAFF.

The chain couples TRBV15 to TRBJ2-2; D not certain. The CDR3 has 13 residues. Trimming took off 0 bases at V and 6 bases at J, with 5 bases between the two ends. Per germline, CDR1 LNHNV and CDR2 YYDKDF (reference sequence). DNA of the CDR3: TGTGCCACCAGCAGAGATTCCGCCGGGGAGCTGTTTTTT. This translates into CATSRDSAGELFF.

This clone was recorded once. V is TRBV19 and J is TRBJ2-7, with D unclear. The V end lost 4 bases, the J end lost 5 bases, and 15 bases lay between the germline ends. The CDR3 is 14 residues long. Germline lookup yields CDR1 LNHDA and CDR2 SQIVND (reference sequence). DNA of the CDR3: TGTGCCAGTAGTACCGGGCGTAGCACCAACGAGCAGTACTTC. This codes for CASSTGRSTNEQYF.

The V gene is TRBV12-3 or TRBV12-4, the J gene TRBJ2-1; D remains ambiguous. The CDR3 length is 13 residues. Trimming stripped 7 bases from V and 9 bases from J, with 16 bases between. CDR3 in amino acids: CASTVPDSTEQFF. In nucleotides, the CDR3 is TGTGCCAGCACCGTCCCCGACTCGACTGAGCAGTTCTTC.

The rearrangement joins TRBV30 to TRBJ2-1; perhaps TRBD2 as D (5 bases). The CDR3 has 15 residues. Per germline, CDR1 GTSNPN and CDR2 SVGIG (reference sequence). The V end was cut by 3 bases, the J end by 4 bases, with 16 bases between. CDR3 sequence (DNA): TGTGCCTGGAGCCGGTCCTTGGGAGATTACAATGAGCAGTTCTTC. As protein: CAWSRSLGDYNEQFF.

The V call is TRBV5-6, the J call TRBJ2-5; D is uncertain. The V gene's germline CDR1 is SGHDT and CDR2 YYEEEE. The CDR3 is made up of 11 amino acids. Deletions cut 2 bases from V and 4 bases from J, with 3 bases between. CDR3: CASSFRETQYF. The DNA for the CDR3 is TGTGCCAGCAGCTTTCGAGAGACCCAGTACTTC.

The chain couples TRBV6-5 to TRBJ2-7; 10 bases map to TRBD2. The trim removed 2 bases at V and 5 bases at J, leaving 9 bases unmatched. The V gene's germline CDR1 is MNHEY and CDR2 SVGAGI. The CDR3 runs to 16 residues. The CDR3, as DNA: TGTGCCAGCAGTTACCGGACTAGCGGAGAACCCCACGAGCAGTACTTC. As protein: CASSYRTSGEPHEQYF.

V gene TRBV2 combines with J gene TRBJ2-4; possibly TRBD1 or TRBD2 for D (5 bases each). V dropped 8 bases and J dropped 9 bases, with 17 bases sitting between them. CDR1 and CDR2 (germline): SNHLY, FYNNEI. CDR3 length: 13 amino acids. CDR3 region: CASLGPLSSIQYF. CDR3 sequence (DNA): TGTGCCAGCTTGGGACCCCTGTCGAGCATTCAGTACTTC.

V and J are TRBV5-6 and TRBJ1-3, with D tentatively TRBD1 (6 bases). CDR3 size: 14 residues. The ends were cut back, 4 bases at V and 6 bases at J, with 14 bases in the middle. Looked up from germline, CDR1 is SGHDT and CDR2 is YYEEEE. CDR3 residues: CASSQGHLENTIYF. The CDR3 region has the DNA TGTGCCAGCAGCCAGGGACACCTTGAAAACACCATATATTTT. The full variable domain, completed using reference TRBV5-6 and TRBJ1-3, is DAGVTQSPTHLIKTRGQQVTLRCSPKSGHDTVSWYQQALGQGPQFIFQYYEEEERQRGNFPDRFSGHQFPNYSSELNVNALLLGDSALYLCASSQGHLENTIYFGEGSWLTVV.

CDR3: CASSPGPGANYNEQFF. In DNA, the CDR3 is TGTGCCAGCAGCCCAGGTCCAGGGGCTAACTACAATGAGCAGTTCTTC. The chain combines TRBV5-6 with TRBJ2-1; D may be TRBD1 (6 bases). CDR3 length: 16 amino acids. CDR1 and CDR2 from the germline V gene are SGHDT and YYEEEE. Trimming removed 4 bases at V and 3 bases at J, with 17 bases between.

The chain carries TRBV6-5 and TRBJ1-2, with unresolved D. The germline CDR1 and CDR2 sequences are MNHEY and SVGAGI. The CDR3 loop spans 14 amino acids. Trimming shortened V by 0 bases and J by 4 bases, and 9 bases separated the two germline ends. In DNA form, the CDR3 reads TGTGCCAGCAGTTACTCTCCCGACATCTATGGCTACACCTTC. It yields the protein CASSYSPDIYGYTF.

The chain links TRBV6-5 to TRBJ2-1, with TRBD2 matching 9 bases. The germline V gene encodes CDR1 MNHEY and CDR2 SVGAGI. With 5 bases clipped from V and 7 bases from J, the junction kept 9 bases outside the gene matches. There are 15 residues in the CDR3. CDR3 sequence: CASSLLAGRKNEQFF. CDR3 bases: TGTGCCAGCAGTCTCCTAGCGGGGCGGAAGAATGAGCAGTTCTTC.

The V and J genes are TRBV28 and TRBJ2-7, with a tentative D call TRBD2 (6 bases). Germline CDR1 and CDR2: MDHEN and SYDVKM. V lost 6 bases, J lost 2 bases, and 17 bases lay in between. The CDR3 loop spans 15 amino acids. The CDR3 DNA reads TGTGCCAGCAGCCCATCAGGTAGCGGCACCTACGAGCAGTACTTC. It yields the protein CASSPSGSGTYEQYF.

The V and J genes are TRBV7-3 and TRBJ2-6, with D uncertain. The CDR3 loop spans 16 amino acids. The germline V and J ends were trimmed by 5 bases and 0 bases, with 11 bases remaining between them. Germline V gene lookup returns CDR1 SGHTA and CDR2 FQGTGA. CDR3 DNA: TGTGCCAGCAGCCCAGGTTGGGGCTCTGGGGCCAACGTCCTGACTTTC. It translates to CASSPGWGSGANVLTF.

The CDR3 nucleotides are TGTGCCATCAGTGAAGGACAGAACCACAATGAGCAGTTCTTC. Translated, it gives CAISEGQNHNEQFF. The chain is built from TRBV10-3 and TRBJ2-1; tentatively, D is TRBD1 (6 bases). Trimming pared 3 bases from V and 5 bases from J, leaving 11 bases between. Germline V gene sequence: CDR1 ENHRY, CDR2 SYGVKD. The CDR3 has 14 amino acids.

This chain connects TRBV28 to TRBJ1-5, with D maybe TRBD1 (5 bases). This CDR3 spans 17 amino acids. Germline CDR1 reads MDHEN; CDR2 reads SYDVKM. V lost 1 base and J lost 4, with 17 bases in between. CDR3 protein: CASSLSPRAPSNQPQHF. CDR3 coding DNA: TGTGCCAGCAGTTTATCACCCAGGGCGCCTTCTAATCAGCCCCAGCATTTT.

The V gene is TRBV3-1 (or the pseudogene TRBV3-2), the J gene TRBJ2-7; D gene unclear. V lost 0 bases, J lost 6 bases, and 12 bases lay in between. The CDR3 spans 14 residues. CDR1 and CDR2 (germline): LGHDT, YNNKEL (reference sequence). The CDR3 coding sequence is TGTGCCAGCAGCCAAGATGTAGGATTGAGCGAGCAGTACTTC. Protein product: CASSQDVGLSEQYF.

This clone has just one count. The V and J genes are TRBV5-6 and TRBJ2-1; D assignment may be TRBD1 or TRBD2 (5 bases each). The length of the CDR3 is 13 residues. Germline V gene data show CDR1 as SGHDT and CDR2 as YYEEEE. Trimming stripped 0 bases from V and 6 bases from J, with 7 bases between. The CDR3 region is CASSLGGSNEQFF. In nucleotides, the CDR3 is TGTGCCAGCAGCTTGGGGGGGAGCAATGAGCAGTTCTTC.

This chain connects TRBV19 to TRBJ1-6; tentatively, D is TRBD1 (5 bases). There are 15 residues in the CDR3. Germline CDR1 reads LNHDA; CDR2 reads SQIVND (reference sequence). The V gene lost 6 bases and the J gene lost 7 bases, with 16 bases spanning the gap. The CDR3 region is CASSQSGGRNSPLHF. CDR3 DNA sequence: TGTGCCAGTAGCCAGTCCGGGGGTAGGAATTCACCCCTCCACTTT.

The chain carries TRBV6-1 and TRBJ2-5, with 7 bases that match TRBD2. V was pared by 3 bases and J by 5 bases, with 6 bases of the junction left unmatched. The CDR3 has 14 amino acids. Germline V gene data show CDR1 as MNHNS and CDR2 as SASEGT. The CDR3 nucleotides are TGTGCCAGCAGTGATGGGGAGGGGTACGAGACCCAGTACTTC. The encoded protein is CASSDGEGYETQYF.

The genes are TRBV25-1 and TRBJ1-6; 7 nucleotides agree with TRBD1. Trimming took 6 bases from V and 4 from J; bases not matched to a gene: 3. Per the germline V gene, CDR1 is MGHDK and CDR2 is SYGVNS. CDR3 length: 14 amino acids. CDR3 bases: TGTGCCAGCAGACAGGGGCCGTATAATTCACCCCTCCACTTT. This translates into CASRQGPYNSPLHF.

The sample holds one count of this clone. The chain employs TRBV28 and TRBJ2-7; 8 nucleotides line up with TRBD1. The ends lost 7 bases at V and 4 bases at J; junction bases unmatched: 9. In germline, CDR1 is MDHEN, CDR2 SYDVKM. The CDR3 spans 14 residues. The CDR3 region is CASNSRTGPYEQYF. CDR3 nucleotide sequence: TGTGCCAGCAATTCTAGGACAGGGCCATACGAGCAGTACTTC.

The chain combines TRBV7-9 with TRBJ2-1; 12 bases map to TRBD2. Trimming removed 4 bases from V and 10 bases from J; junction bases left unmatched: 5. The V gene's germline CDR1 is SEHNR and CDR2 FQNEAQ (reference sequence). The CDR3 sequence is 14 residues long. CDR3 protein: CASSWTSGAMEQFF. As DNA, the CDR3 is TGTGCCAGCAGCTGGACTAGCGGGGCCATGGAGCAGTTCTTC.

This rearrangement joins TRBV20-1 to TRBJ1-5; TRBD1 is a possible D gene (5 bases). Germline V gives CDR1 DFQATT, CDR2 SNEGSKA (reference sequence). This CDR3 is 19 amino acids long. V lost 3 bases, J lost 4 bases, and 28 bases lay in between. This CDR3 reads CSASGFFLEGVGSNQPQHF. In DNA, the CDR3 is TGCAGTGCTAGTGGTTTTTTCCTCGAAGGGGTTGGGAGTAATCAGCCCCAGCATTTT.

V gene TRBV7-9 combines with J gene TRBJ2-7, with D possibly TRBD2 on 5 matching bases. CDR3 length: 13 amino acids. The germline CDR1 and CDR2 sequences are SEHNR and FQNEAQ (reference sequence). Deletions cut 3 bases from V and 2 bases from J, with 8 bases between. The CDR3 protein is CASSFPGTYEQYF. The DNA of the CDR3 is TGTGCCAGCAGCTTTCCGGGGACCTACGAGCAGTACTTC.

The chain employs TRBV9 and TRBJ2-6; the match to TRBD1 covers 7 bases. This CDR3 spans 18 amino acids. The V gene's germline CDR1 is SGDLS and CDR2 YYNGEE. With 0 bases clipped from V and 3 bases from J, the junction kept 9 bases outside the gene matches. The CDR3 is CASSVADRPFGGANVLTF. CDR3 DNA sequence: TGTGCCAGCAGCGTAGCGGACAGGCCGTTCGGTGGGGCCAACGTCCTGACTTTC. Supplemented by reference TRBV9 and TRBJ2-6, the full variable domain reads DSGVTQTPKHLITATGQRVTLRCSPRSGDLSVYWYQQSLDQGLQFLIQYYNGEERAKGNILERFSAQQFPDLHSELNLSSLELGDSALYFCASSVADRPFGGANVLTFGAGSRLTVL.

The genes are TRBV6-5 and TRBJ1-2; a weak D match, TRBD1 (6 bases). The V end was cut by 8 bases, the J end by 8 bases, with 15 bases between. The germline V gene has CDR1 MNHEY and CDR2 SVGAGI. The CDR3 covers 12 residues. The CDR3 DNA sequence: TGTGCCAGCGGGGGGGCAGGAGCGGGCTACACCTTC. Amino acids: CASGGAGAGYTF.

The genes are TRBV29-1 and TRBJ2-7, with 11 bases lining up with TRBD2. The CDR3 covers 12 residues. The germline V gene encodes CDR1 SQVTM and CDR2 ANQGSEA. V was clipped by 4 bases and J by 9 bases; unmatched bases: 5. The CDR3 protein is CSVGSGRDVQYF. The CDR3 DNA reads TGCAGCGTTGGTAGCGGGAGGGATGTGCAGTACTTC.